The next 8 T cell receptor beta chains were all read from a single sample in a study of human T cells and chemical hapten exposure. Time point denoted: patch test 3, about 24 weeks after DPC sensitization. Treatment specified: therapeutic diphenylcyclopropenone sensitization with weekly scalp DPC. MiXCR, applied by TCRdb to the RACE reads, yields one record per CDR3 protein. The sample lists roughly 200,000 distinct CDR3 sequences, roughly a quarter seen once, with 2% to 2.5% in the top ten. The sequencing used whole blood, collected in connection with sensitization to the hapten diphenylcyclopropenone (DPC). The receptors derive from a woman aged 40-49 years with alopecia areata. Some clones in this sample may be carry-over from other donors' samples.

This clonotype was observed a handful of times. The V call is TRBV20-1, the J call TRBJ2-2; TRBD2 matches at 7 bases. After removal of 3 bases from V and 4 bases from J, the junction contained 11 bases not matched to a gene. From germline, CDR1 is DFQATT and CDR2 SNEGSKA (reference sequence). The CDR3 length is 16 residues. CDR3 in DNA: TGCAGTGCTAGCCCCCCTAACGGGAGGCTCACCGGGGAGCTGTTTTTT. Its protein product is CSASPPNGRLTGELFF.

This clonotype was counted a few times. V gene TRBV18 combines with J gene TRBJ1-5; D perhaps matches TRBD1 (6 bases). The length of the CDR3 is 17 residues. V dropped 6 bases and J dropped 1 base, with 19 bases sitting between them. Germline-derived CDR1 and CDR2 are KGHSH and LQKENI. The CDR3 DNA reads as TGTGCCAGCTCCCTCTGGGGGGCCGGGGAAAGCAATCAGCCCCAGCATTTT. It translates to CASSLWGAGESNQPQHF.

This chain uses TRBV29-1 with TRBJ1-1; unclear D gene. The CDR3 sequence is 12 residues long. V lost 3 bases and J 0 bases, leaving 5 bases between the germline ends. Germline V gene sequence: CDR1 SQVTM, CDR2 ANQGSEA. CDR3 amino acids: CSVDSMNTEAFF. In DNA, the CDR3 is TGCAGCGTTGACAGCATGAACACTGAAGCTTTCTTT.

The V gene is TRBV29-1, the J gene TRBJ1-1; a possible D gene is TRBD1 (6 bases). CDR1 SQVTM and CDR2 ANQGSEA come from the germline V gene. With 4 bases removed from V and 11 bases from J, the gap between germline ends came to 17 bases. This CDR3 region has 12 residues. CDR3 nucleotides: TGCAGCGTTGGGGGGGGGCCAGGGCGCGCTTTCTTT. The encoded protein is CSVGGGPGRAFF.

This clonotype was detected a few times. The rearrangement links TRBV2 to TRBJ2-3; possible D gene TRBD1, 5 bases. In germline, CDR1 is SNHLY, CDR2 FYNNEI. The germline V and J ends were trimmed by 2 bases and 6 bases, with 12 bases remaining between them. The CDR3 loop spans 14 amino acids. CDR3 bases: TGTGCCAGCAGTGAACAGGGCAGCCCCGATACGCAGTATTTT. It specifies CASSEQGSPDTQYF.

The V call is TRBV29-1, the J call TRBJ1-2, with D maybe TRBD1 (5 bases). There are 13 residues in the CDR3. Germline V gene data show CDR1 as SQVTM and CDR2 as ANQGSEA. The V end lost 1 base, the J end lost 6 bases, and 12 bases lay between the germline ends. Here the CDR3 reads CSVEGEGTDGYTF. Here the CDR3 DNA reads TGCAGCGTTGAAGGGGAGGGGACCGATGGCTACACCTTC.

CDR3 nucleotide sequence: TGTGCCAGCAGCCGAATGGCGGGGAACAATCAGCCCCAGCATTTT. Translating gives CASSRMAGNNQPQHF. The chain uses TRBV7-8 and TRBJ1-5; D gene uncertain. Germline CDR1 and CDR2: SGHVS and FQNEAQ. The V and J ends lost 5 bases and 3 bases respectively, with 14 bases between them. This CDR3 contains 15 residues.

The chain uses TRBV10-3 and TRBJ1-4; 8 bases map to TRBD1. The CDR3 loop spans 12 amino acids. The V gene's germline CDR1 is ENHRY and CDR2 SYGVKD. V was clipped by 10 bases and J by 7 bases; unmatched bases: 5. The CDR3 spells CATGQGGEKLFF. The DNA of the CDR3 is TGTGCCACCGGACAGGGTGGTGAAAAACTGTTTTTT.